Sequencing of this TCR beta chain was carried out in a study of cytomegalovirus exposure and HLA in healthy donors. Whole-study findings and limits: Fewer N-insertions (relative to the approximately 670-donor mean) were reportedly seen in an Asian-associated ancestry cluster in a later analysis. Excluded: some indistinguishable V segments such as TRBV6-2 and TRBV6-3.

Use of 60 Vbeta and 13 Jbeta primers characterized the PCR. As originally analysed: An analysis performed later counted 60 million to 90 million unique TCR beta chains (approximately 10 million of them shared). Using immunoSEQ multiplex PCR, the repertoire was profiled, and TCRdb retains in-frame clones only, with some absent. The V and J calls and clone size are taken from that table; D and trimming were inferred from the DNA. This table holds some 150,000 clones, over 60% found once. The ends lost 8 bases at V and 7 bases at J; junction bases unmatched: 1. This CDR3 has 12 residues. Germline values: CDR1 LNHDA, CDR2 SQIVND (reference sequence). At collection, donors were nominally healthy, but unrecorded immune exposures were probable. In regard to this clone: Its antigen is still unknown.

V gene TRBV19 combines with J gene TRBJ1-6, with 8 bases matching TRBD1. Source material: PBMCs. The source is a young woman in good health and CMV-seronegative. CDR3 in amino acids: CASRQGNSPLHF. The DNA of the CDR3 is TGTGCCAGTCGACAGGGGAATTCACCCCTCCACTTT.